Below are 13 T cell receptor beta chains sequenced from a single sample in a study of blood T cells in healthy people across ages. The use of a sample-barcoded 5' primer and a J-beta primer mix characterized a second PCR of roughly 7 to 11 cycles. TCRdb independently ran MiXCR on the 5' RACE reads; one entry per CDR3 protein. In the table there are 550,000 to 650,000 distinct CDR3 sequences, over 25% of which are singletons. This sample was shared with a second study, whose subject was T cells of mothers and their children.

What was sequenced was blood. These receptors originate from a boy between 2 and 10 years old in good health.

This clonotype has more than one count but fewer than ten. The gene calls are TRBV10-3 and TRBJ2-7; TRBD2 agrees at 11 bases. Germline values: CDR1 ENHRY, CDR2 SYGVKD. CDR3 length: 14 amino acids. V was pared by 10 bases and J by 2 bases, with 7 bases of the junction left unmatched. DNA of the CDR3: TGTGCCACTAGTTATAGCGGGGGGGCCTACGAGCAGTACTTC. Translated: CATSYSGGAYEQYF.

The chain combines TRBV9 with TRBJ2-1, with 12 bases identical to TRBD2. J was trimmed by 1 base and V by 0 bases; bases with no gene match: 8. Germline-derived CDR1 and CDR2 are SGDLS and YYNGEE. The CDR3 runs 19 residues. CDR3 loop: CASSVVGTGTSGSYNEQFF. The CDR3 coding sequence is TGTGCCAGCAGCGTAGTGGGTACTGGGACTAGCGGGTCCTACAATGAGCAGTTCTTC.

V gene TRBV7-9 combines with J gene TRBJ2-5, with a weak D call TRBD1 (6 bases). The end of the DNA aligns better with TRBJ2-1, so the J call may be wrong. The CDR3 is made up of 18 amino acids. The germline gives CDR1 SEHNR, CDR2 FQNEAQ (reference sequence). The CDR3 region is CASSLEGSAGRGWGEQFF. The CDR3 DNA reads as TGTGCCAGCAGCTTAGAAGGCTCGGCGGGCAGGGGATGGGGAGAGCAGTTCTTC.

Only a few counts were recorded for this clonotype. This chain links TRBV12-3 or TRBV12-4 with TRBJ2-5; 8 nucleotides match TRBD2. This CDR3 has 13 amino acids. J was trimmed by 6 bases and V by 5 bases; bases with no gene match: 5. The CDR3 DNA is TGTGCCAGCAGTACGGGGGGGCCAAAGACCCAGTACTTC. This gives the protein CASSTGGPKTQYF.

In its sample, this clonotype was seen a few times. In nucleotides, the CDR3 is TGTGCCAGCAGCAGGACGGGAGGGCCTGGGGAGAACACCGGGGAGCTGTTTTTT. Its protein is CASSRTGGPGENTGELFF. This chain connects TRBV11-2 to TRBJ2-2; 8 nucleotides align to TRBD2. Losses at the gene ends were 5 bases for V and 1 base for J; bases not matched to a gene: 12. Germline lookup yields CDR1 SGHAT and CDR2 FQNNGV. This CDR3 region has 18 residues.

V gene TRBV2 combines with J gene TRBJ2-2, with D perhaps TRBD1 or TRBD2 (5 bases each). Deletions cut 8 bases from V and 3 bases from J, with 16 bases between. Germline V gene lookup returns CDR1 SNHLY and CDR2 FYNNEI. The CDR3 is made up of 15 amino acids. In nucleotides, the CDR3 is TGTGCCAGCTCAGGGTTCGGTAGCGACACCGGGGAGCTGTTTTTT. It yields the protein CASSGFGSDTGELFF.

DNA for the CDR3: TGCAGTGCTCTCCGACTGGGTCGGGAAAAACTGTTTTTT. This gives the protein CSALRLGREKLFF. The chain is built from TRBV20-1 and TRBJ1-4; D gene uncertain. The germline V and J ends were trimmed by 5 bases and 8 bases, with 15 bases remaining between them. Germline CDR1 DFQATT, CDR2 SNEGSKA (reference sequence). CDR3 length equals 13 residues.

The chain recombines TRBV9 with TRBJ2-1; possibly TRBD1 for D (5 bases). Deletions cut 2 bases from V and 2 bases from J, with 17 bases between. Germline V CDR1 and CDR2: SGDLS, YYNGEE. The CDR3 extends over 17 amino acids. The CDR3 sequence: CASSVAPWAGTYNEQFF. For the CDR3, the DNA is TGTGCCAGCAGCGTTGCCCCTTGGGCAGGGACCTACAATGAGCAGTTCTTC. Together with reference TRBV9 and TRBJ2-1, the CDR3 gives the full variable domain: DSGVTQTPKHLITATGQRVTLRCSPRSGDLSVYWYQQSLDQGLQFLIQYYNGEERAKGNILERFSAQQFPDLHSELNLSSLELGDSALYFCASSVAPWAGTYNEQFFGPGTRLTVL.

The rearrangement links TRBV20-1 to TRBJ2-1; TRBD1 matches 9 bases. The better agreement between TRBJ2-5 and the DNA end casts doubt on the J call. CDR1 DFQATT and CDR2 SNEGSKA come from the germline V gene (reference sequence). The CDR3 consists of 13 residues. CDR3 sequence reads: CSALGQGEETQYF. CDR3 in DNA: TGCAGTGCTTTGGGACAGGGAGAAGAGACCCAGTACTTC.

The CDR3 bases are TGTGCCAGCAGCTTAGCCGGACAGGGCTCTGGGGCCAACGTCCTGACTTTC. As protein: CASSLAGQGSGANVLTF. The rearrangement joins TRBV7-2 to TRBJ2-6, with 8 bases lining up with TRBD1. Germline V CDR1 and CDR2: SGHTA, FQGNSA. The CDR3 loop spans 17 amino acids. The V gene end was trimmed by 0 bases and the J gene end by 0 bases; junction bases not matched to a gene: 1.

The chain has TRBV6-5 and TRBJ2-6; 7 bases are a match to TRBD1. CDR1 and CDR2 from the germline V gene are MNHEY and SVGAGI. V shed 2 bases and J 0 bases; nucleotides not matched to a gene: 4. The CDR3 runs 17 residues. The CDR3 is CASSYARQGSGANVLTF. The CDR3 coding sequence is TGTGCCAGCAGTTACGCTCGACAGGGCTCTGGGGCCAACGTCCTGACTTTC.

CDR3 sequence reads: CASSLPLNYGYTF. DNA of the CDR3: TGTGCCAGCAGTTTGCCTCTTAACTATGGCTACACCTTC. The V call is TRBV12-3 or TRBV12-4, the J call TRBJ1-2; unclear D gene. The length of the CDR3 is 13 residues. The ends were cut back, 3 bases at V and 1 base at J, with 6 bases in the middle.

In its sample, this clonotype was seen a few times. V gene TRBV27 combines with J gene TRBJ1-4; no firm D call. CDR1 MNHEY and CDR2 SMNVEV come from the germline V gene (reference sequence). This CDR3 region has 15 residues. With 5 bases removed from V and 2 bases from J, the gap between germline ends came to 12 bases. This chain's CDR3 is CASSTYFGTNEKLFF. The CDR3 bases are TGTGCCAGCAGTACCTACTTCGGGACTAATGAAAAACTGTTTTTT.